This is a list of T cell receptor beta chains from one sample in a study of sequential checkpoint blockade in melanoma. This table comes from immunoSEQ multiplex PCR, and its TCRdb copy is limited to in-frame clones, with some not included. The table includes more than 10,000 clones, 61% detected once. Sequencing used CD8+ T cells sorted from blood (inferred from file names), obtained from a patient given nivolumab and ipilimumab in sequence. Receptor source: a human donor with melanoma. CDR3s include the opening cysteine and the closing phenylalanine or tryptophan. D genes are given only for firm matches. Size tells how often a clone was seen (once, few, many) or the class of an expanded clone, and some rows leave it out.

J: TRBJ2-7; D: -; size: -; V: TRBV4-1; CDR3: CASSQTGVGSYEQYF; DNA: TGCGCCAGCAGCCAGACGGGGGTGGGCTCCTACGAGCAGTACTTC
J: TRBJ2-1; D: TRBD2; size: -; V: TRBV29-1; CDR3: CSALSGSTNEQFF; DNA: TGCAGCGCCCTTAGCGGGAGCACGAATGAGCAGTTCTTC
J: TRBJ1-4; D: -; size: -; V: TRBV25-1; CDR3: CASSHRVGNEKLFF; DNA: TGTGCCAGCAGTCACAGGGTAGGAAATGAAAAACTGTTTTTT
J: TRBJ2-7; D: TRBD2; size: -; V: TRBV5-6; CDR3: CASSQGLAGTYEQYF; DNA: TGTGCCAGCAGCCAAGGACTAGCGGGGACCTACGAGCAGTACTTC
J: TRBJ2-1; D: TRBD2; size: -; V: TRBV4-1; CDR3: CASSQGSGAYNEQFF; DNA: TGCGCCAGCAGCCAAGGGAGCGGGGCCTACAATGAGCAGTTCTTC
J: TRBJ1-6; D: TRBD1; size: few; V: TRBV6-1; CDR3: CASSLDRGNSPLHF; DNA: TGTGCCAGCAGTTTGGACAGGGGAAATTCACCCCTCCACTTT
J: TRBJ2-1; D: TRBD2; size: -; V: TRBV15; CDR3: CATSREAGGGNEQFF; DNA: TGTGCCACCAGCAGAGAAGCGGGAGGAGGCAATGAGCAGTTCTTC
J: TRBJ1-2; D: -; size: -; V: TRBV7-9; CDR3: CASSLGAGLNYGYTF; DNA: TGTGCCAGCAGCTTAGGGGCAGGGTTGAACTATGGCTACACCTTC
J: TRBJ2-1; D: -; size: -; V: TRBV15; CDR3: CATSREVRVIEQFF; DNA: TGTGCCACCAGCAGAGAGGTGCGGGTCATTGAGCAGTTCTTC
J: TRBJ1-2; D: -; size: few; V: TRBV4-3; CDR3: CASSQDRWQPGGYGYTF; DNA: TGCGCCAGCAGCCAAGATCGATGGCAGCCGGGAGGCTATGGCTACACCTTC
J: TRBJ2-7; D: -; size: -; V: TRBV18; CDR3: CASSPSQSSYEQYF; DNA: TGTGCCAGCTCACCTTCACAAAGCTCCTACGAGCAGTACTTC
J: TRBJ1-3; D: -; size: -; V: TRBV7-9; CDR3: CASSLRGTKNTIYF; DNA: TGTGCCAGCAGCTTAAGGGGGACGAAAAACACCATATATTTT
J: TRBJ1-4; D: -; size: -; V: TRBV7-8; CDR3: CASSLVGEMNEKLFF; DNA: TGTGCCAGCAGCTTAGTTGGGGAGATGAATGAAAAACTGTTTTTT
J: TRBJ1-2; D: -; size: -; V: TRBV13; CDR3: CASSPQGIYGYTF; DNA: TGTGCCAGCAGCCCACAGGGAATCTATGGCTACACCTTC
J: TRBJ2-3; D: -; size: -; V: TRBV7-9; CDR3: CASSHRQGGGETDTQYF; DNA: TGTGCCAGCAGCCACCGACAGGGAGGAGGGGAAACAGATACGCAGTATTTT